This T cell receptor beta chain was identified during a study of CD8 T cells in ankylosing spondylitis. This clonotype was counted ten times or more. Its specificity is unknown. General observations from the study: CD8+ cells made up the disease-linked clones, which were relatively rare in peripheral blood. Matched ankylosing spondylitis synovial fluid reportedly showed significant enrichment of disease-linked clones. In synovial fluid and blood from reactive arthritis, some motif variants were previously reported. For ankylosing spondylitis blood, a TCR beta motif of 7 to 9 highly homologous variants appeared characteristic.

A quantitative 5'-RACE method, one with molecular barcodes, was used to make TCR beta libraries. TCRdb passed the 5' RACE reads through MiXCR, listing each CDR3 protein once. The data hold hundreds of thousands of distinct CDR3 sequences, with 10% to 15% observed a single time. From germline, CDR1 is SQVTM and CDR2 ANQGSEA. The CDR3 is 13 residues long. The V and J ends lost 2 bases and 0 bases respectively, with 8 bases between them. This receptor was taken from a male donor with ankylosing spondylitis. The source material was blood, either unsorted or a sorted T cell fraction (not recorded which). This chain joins TRBV29-1 and TRBJ2-7; D is unresolved. The CDR3 sequence: CSVEQPGSYEQYF. The CDR3 DNA reads TGCAGCGTTGAACAACCGGGCTCCTACGAGCAGTACTTC.